A single count supports the clone carrying this T cell receptor beta chain. Assay used: immunoSEQ multiplex PCR; TCRdb lists only in-frame clones, some missing. Of about 21,000 clones listed, 80% to 90% were seen once; the top ten hold about 15%. The entry originates in a study of OX40 agonist ivuxolimab in advanced cancers. CDR3 size: 14 residues. Deletions cut 0 bases from V and 4 bases from J, with 9 bases between. The V gene's germline CDR1 is LGHNA and CDR2 YSLEER. Cycle 7 day 1, cycle 4 day 1, and baseline were the timepoints at which blood was sampled. Material: CD4+ or CD8+ T cells sorted from blood, obtained in a trial of the OX40 agonist ivuxolimab. The chain recombines TRBV4-3 with TRBJ2-5, with D hard to call. This sequence was found in an adult with an advanced solid tumor such as melanoma, head and neck, liver or kidney cancer. The CDR3 sequence: CASSQDWAAETQYF. Here the CDR3 DNA reads TGCGCCAGCAGCCAAGATTGGGCAGCAGAGACCCAGTACTTC.